This entry lists 10 T cell receptor beta chains sequenced from one sample in a study of beta chain features in type 1 diabetes. Findings of the study overall: All four CD4+ subsets of Type 1 diabetes patients contained TCRB CDR3s that were moderately but significantly shorter.

All of the isolated RNA was reverse transcribed, so expressed TCRB transcripts were sequenced. Only in-frame clones appear in the TCRdb table, and some are missing; sequencing was by immunoSEQ multiplex PCR. Seen here are around 250,000 clones, approximately 15% observed once, and the top ten hold approximately 0.018%. No antigen has been identified for these receptors. The sample consisted of naive CD4+ T cells from blood. Every receptor here comes from a man between 25 and 39 years old with type 1 diabetes.

V and J are TRBV6-1 and TRBJ2-7; 7 positions agree with TRBD2. This CDR3 has 12 residues. Germline CDR1 is MNHNS and CDR2 is SASEGT. V lost 5 bases, J lost 5 bases, and 3 bases stayed unmatched. CDR3 nucleotide sequence: TGTGCCAGCAGTCCAGCGGGACACGAGCAGTACTTC. Encoded protein: CASSPAGHEQYF.

This chain connects TRBV30 to TRBJ2-3, with D perhaps TRBD2 (6 bases). Trimming pared 1 base from V and 0 bases from J, leaving 8 bases between. The CDR3 runs 14 residues. CDR1 is GTSNPN, CDR2 SVGIG, per germline (reference sequence). The CDR3 DNA reads TGTGCCTGGAGTGGGGGGACTAGCACAGATACGCAGTATTTT. It yields the protein CAWSGGTSTDTQYF.

In its sample, this clone was seen a few times. The chain recombines TRBV6-1 with TRBJ2-7; 9 bases line up with TRBD1. Germline CDR1 and CDR2: MNHNS and SASEGT. J gave up 7 bases and V 6 bases, and 7 bases lay outside the gene matches. This CDR3 has 13 amino acids. CDR3 region: CASRTGGSREQYF. In DNA form, the CDR3 reads TGTGCCAGCAGGACAGGGGGATCTCGAGAGCAGTACTTC.

This clone has only a few counts. The chain is built from TRBV2 and TRBJ1-2; 8 nucleotides align to TRBD1. CDR1 SNHLY and CDR2 FYNNEI come from the germline V gene. The junction had 5 bases not matched to a gene; V was cut back by 6 bases and J by 8 bases. This CDR3 region has 12 residues. CDR3 in amino acids: CASRQGGYGYTF. CDR3 coding DNA: TGTGCCAGCAGACAGGGGGGGTACGGCTACACCTTC. Variable domain in full (rest from reference TRBV2 and TRBJ1-2): EPEVTQTPSHQVTQMGQEVILRCVPISNHLYFYWYRQILGQKVEFLVSFYNNEISEKSEIFDDQFSVERPDGSNFTLKIRSTKLEDSAMYFCASRQGGYGYTFGSGTRLTVV.

The rearrangement links TRBV5-1 to TRBJ1-1; D is possibly TRBD1 (6 bases). CDR3 length: 15 amino acids. Germline V gene lookup returns CDR1 SGHRS and CDR2 YFSETQ. V shed 4 bases and J shed 7 bases, with 20 bases lying between them. The CDR3 sequence is CASSLGQTTTGEAFF. The CDR3 coding sequence is TGCGCCAGCAGCCTAGGACAGACTACAACAGGTGAAGCTTTCTTT.

The V gene is TRBV5-1, the J gene TRBJ2-1, with D unresolved. In germline, CDR1 is SGHRS, CDR2 YFSETQ. The CDR3 runs 11 residues. V was clipped by 2 bases and J by 8 bases, with 5 bases between them. The CDR3 DNA sequence: TGCGCCAGCAGCTTTAGAGATGAGCAGTTCTTC. This encodes CASSFRDEQFF. The entire variable domain, with the rest obtained from reference TRBV5-1 and TRBJ2-1, is as follows: KAGVTQTPRYLIKTRGQQVTLSCSPISGHRSVSWYQQTPGQGLQFLFEYFSETQRNKGNFPGRFSGRQFSNSRSEMNVSTLELGDSALYLCASSFRDEQFFGPGTRLTVL.

This clone was picked up a small number of times. This sequence joins TRBV18 and TRBJ2-7; 10 bases fit TRBD2. Germline V gives CDR1 KGHSH, CDR2 LQKENI. This CDR3 spans 15 amino acids. Trimming took 3 bases from V and 3 from J; bases not matched to a gene: 5. CDR3 protein: CASSPGLAEIYEQYF. CDR3 nucleotides: TGTGCCAGCTCACCCGGACTAGCGGAAATCTACGAGCAGTACTTC.

This clone has more than one count but fewer than ten. The rearrangement links TRBV7-8 to TRBJ2-3, with TRBD2 matching 11 bases. CDR1 is SGHVS and CDR2 is FQNEAQ in the germline V gene. This CDR3 spans 16 amino acids. The V and J ends lost 5 bases and 4 bases, in that order; junction bases with no gene match: 8. CDR3 DNA: TGTGCCAGCAGCCCCCTTGGACTAGCGGGCGCAGATACGCAGTATTTT. Amino acids: CASSPLGLAGADTQYF.

This clone has only a few counts. The J gene is TRBJ1-5, the V gene TRBV9; D call uncertain. Trimming pared 1 base from V and 4 bases from J, leaving 9 bases between. Germline V gene lookup returns CDR1 SGDLS and CDR2 YYNGEE. The CDR3 is 14 amino acids. CDR3 region: CASSVFGENQPQHF. CDR3 nucleotides: TGTGCCAGCAGCGTATTTGGTGAGAATCAGCCCCAGCATTTT.

The V gene is TRBV29-1, the J gene TRBJ1-4; TRBD1 agrees at 10 bases. CDR1 is SQVTM and CDR2 is ANQGSEA in the germline V gene. CDR3 size: 13 residues. V dropped 8 bases and J dropped 8; count of bases not matched to a gene: 8. The CDR3 nucleotides are TGCAGCAGCCGGGACAGGGGTGAAGAAAAACTGTTTTTT. Protein sequence: CSSRDRGEEKLFF.